This T cell receptor (beta chain) was recorded in a study of shared clonotypes between healthy human individuals. Germline V gives CDR1 LGHNT, CDR2 FRNRAP. Trimming took 7 bases from V and 3 from J, leaving 12 bases between them. The CDR3 sequence is 13 residues long. The repertoire was sequenced with immunoSEQ multiplex PCR; TCRdb's copy has only in-frame clones and lacks some. Among around 510,000 clones listed, around 77% were seen once. J is TRBJ1-2 and V is TRBV12-5, with D tentatively TRBD1 (6 bases). The sequenced material came from PBMCs. The TCR comes from a woman between 40 and 55 years old in good health. Some clones in this sample may be carry-over from other donors' samples. CDR3 sequence reads: CASVGGPDYGYTF. The CDR3 DNA reads TGTGCTAGTGTCGGGGGGCCGGACTATGGCTACACCTTC.